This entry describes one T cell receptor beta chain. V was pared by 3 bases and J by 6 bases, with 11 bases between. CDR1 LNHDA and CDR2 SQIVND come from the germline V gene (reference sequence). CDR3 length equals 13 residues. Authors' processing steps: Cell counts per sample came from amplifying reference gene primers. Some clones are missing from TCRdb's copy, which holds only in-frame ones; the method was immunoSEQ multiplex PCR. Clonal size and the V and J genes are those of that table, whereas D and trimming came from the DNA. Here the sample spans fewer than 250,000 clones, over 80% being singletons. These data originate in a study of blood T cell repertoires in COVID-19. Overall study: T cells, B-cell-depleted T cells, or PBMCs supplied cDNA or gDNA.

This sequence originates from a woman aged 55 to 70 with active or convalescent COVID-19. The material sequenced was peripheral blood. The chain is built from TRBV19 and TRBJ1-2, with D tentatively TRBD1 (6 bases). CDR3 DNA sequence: TGTGCCAGTAGTATCATGCCAGGGGATGGCTACACCTTC. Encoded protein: CASSIMPGDGYTF. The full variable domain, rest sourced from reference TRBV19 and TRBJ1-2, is DGGITQSPKYLFRKEGQNVTLSCEQNLNHDAMYWYRQDPGQGLRLIYYSQIVNDFQKGDIAEGYSVSREKKESFPLTVTSAQKNPTAFYLCASSIMPGDGYTFGSGTRLTVV.